The source of this T cell receptor beta chain is a study of cytomegalovirus exposure and HLA in healthy donors. With respect to this clone: Its antigen is unknown.

Germline CDR1 SQVTM, CDR2 ANQGSEA. Trimming removed 6 bases from V and 2 bases from J, with 11 bases in between. This CDR3 has 12 amino acids. Study-level findings and limits: The classifier, whose performance was assessed in both the original and validation cohorts, reportedly diagnosed cytomegalovirus status with high specificity and sensitivity. TCR beta chains numbering more than 150 were designated cytomegalovirus-associated.

The PCR made use of 60 Vbeta and 13 Jbeta primers. Sequencing was performed with immunoSEQ multiplex PCR; in TCRdb, only in-frame clones are kept and a portion is missing. Seen here are around 150,000 clones, around 73% observed once, and the top ten hold approximately 1.5%. The TCR comes from a male donor in good health and CMV-seronegative. The sample comprised PBMCs. The V and J genes are TRBV29-1 and TRBJ2-7; unclear D gene. CDR3 region: CSVSTEPYEQYF. The CDR3 DNA reads TGCAGCGTCTCCACCGAGCCCTACGAGCAGTACTTC.